Detailed here is one T cell receptor beta chain. The antigen is undetermined. The junction had 5 bases not matched to a gene; V was cut back by 3 bases and J by 2 bases. Germline values: CDR1 SEHNR, CDR2 FQNEAQ (reference sequence). The CDR3 loop spans 16 amino acids. The sample is drawn from a study of identical twins. Study results and caveats: Within monozygotic twins, out-of-frame TCR alpha sharing was underestimated by the models. It was possible that invariant MAIT and iNKT cells partly confounded the zero-insertion analyses.

A single record per CDR3 protein comes from TCRdb applying MiXCR to the 5' RACE reads. The sample has some 270,000 distinct CDR3 sequences, about 8% seen once. The sample was also reused in another study, on yellow fever vaccine responses in identical twins.

The chain carries TRBV7-9 and TRBJ2-3, with 10 positions matching TRBD2. This sequence was found in a woman aged 18-30 years in good health. Sequencing was carried out using CD8+ T cells sorted from blood. The CDR3 nucleotides read TGTGCCAGCAGCTTGGCTAGCGGGAGATTCACAGATACGCAGTATTTT. Amino acid sequence: CASSLASGRFTDTQYF.